Included here is one TCR beta chain sequence, with context. The antigen is not known. Generated by immunoSEQ multiplex PCR, the TCRdb table keeps only in-frame clones and is missing some. The sample has 86,000 or so clones; more than 70% are singletons. The source of the sample is a study of T cell responses to AZD1222 COVID-19 vaccine. As for the study in general: Second-dose groups at about 4 or about 12 weeks were pooled. Points from the study as a whole: There were mostly white British donors and more females than males, and clonal diversity was possibly underestimated. The number of AZD1222 recipients seropositive at baseline was only six.

The CDR3 length is 15 residues. Germline CDR1 reads KGHSH; CDR2 reads LQKENI. J was trimmed by 5 bases and V by 3 bases; bases with no gene match: 4. This TCR derives from an adult in good health. The chain is built from TRBV18 and TRBJ1-4; 9 nucleotides match TRBD1. Sequencing used peripheral blood, obtained on day 0 of AZD1222 vaccination. CDR3: CASSPVGTGNEKLFF. The DNA for the CDR3 is TGTGCCAGCTCACCGGTGGGGACAGGGAATGAAAAACTGTTTTTT.